A single sample gave rise to the 9 T cell receptor beta chains below, sequenced in a study of cytomegalovirus exposure and HLA in healthy donors. 60 Vbeta and 13 Jbeta primers were used in PCR. Clones were sequenced by immunoSEQ multiplex PCR, and TCRdb holds only the in-frame ones, with some missing. The repertoire consists of fewer than 85,000 clones, with 65% to 85% occurring once and the leading ten covering 4.9%. The sample was PBMCs. Every receptor here comes from a man between 60 and 75 years old in good health and CMV-seropositive.

The CDR3 coding sequence is TGTGCCAGCAGTTTCTTGGGGAGCGGATTCGAGCAGTACTTC. It codes for CASSFLGSGFEQYF. The chain combines TRBV27 with TRBJ2-7, with a weak D call TRBD2 (5 bases). The CDR3 runs 14 residues. Trimming stripped 3 bases from V and 6 bases from J, with 15 bases between. The germline CDR1 and CDR2 sequences are MNHEY and SMNVEV (reference sequence).

V is TRBV6-6 and J is TRBJ1-4, with unresolved D. Germline CDR1 MNHNY, CDR2 SVGAGI (reference sequence). Trimming removed 6 bases from V and 8 bases from J, with 7 bases in between. The CDR3 is 11 residues long. As DNA, the CDR3 is TGTGCCAGCAGCCACAGCGAAAAACTGTTTTTT. This codes for CASSHSEKLFF.

CDR3 coding DNA: TGTGCCAGCAGTCCCCCGGACAGGGAGACCACTGAAGCTTTCTTT. The encoded protein is CASSPPDRETTEAFF. The chain has TRBV27 and TRBJ1-1, with 8 bases matching TRBD1. The CDR3 totals 15 residues. With V trimmed by 5 bases and J by 4 bases, 9 bases remained unmatched. CDR1 is MNHEY and CDR2 is SMNVEV in the germline V gene (reference sequence).

CDR3 coding DNA: TGTGCCAGCAGCGCCTACAGGGGGGCCACCGGGGAGCTGTTTTTT. Its translation: CASSAYRGATGELFF. J is TRBJ2-2 and V is TRBV9, with 8 bases aligning to TRBD1. Germline assignment: CDR1 SGDLS and CDR2 YYNGEE. Trimming took 3 bases from V and 4 from J; bases not matched to a gene: 5. The CDR3 length is 15 residues.

This chain links TRBV9 with TRBJ2-2; 7 bases line up with TRBD1. The CDR3 length is 16 residues. J was trimmed by 1 base and V by 2 bases; bases with no gene match: 5. Germline CDR1 is SGDLS and CDR2 is YYNGEE. The CDR3 reads CASSVFGTVNTGELFF. CDR3 bases: TGTGCCAGCAGCGTCTTCGGGACAGTGAACACCGGGGAGCTGTTTTTT.

Here the CDR3 reads CSIRTSGSNEQFF. For the CDR3, the DNA is TGCAGCATTAGGACTAGCGGGAGCAATGAGCAGTTCTTC. V and J are TRBV29-1 and TRBJ2-1, with TRBD2 matching 13 bases. Germline V gene lookup returns CDR1 SQVTM and CDR2 ANQGSEA. The V gene end was trimmed by 8 bases and the J gene end by 6 bases; junction bases not matched to a gene: 4. This CDR3 has 13 amino acids.

Details on this clone: Other DNA sequences in this specimen translate into the identical CDR3. The chain is built from TRBV13 and TRBJ2-2, with 11 positions matching TRBD2. The trim removed 5 bases at V and 6 bases at J, leaving 5 bases unmatched. The CDR3 runs to 15 residues. Germline assignment: CDR1 PRHDT and CDR2 FYEKMQ (reference sequence). This chain's CDR3 is CASSLAGGHAGELFF. CDR3 coding DNA: TGTGCCAGCAGCCTAGCGGGAGGTCACGCCGGGGAGCTGTTTTTT. Together with reference TRBV13 and TRBJ2-2, the CDR3 gives the full variable domain: AAGVIQSPRHLIKEKRETATLKCYPIPRHDTVYWYQQGPGQDPQFLISFYEKMQSDKGSIPDRFSAQQFSDYHSELNMSSLELGDSALYFCASSLAGGHAGELFFGEGSRLTVL.

This chain links TRBV6-5 with TRBJ1-2; no firm D call. Germline loops: CDR1 MNHEY, CDR2 SVGAGI. CDR3 length: 13 amino acids. Trimming removed 4 bases from V and 2 bases from J, with 8 bases in between. Here the CDR3 reads CASSSFSNYGYTF. The CDR3 nucleotides are TGTGCCAGCAGTTCCTTCTCCAACTATGGCTACACCTTC.

The chain recombines TRBV9 with TRBJ2-5, with 7 bases matching TRBD2. Trimming cost V 4 bases and J 5 bases; bases outside gene matches: 8. The CDR3 totals 14 residues. CDR1 and CDR2 from the germline V gene are SGDLS and YYNGEE. CDR3 in DNA: TGTGCCAGCAGCCCGGGGGGAGGCGGGGAGACCCAGTACTTC. Amino acid sequence: CASSPGGGGETQYF.